The source of this T cell receptor beta chain is a study of blood T cell repertoires in COVID-19. The V end was cut by 3 bases, the J end by 3 bases, with 15 bases between. This CDR3 comprises 15 residues. Germline values: CDR1 LGHDT, CDR2 YNNKEL (reference sequence). The cohort comprised adults aged 18 to 89 years residing in about 25 US areas. Each participant's cohort was designated according to participant-reported clinical history. Sequencing used immunoSEQ multiplex PCR; TCRdb keeps in-frame clones, though not all of them. The sample carries over 250,000 clones, under 95% recorded once. The sequence came from a man between 60 and 70 years old who had recovered from COVID-19. The chain couples TRBV3-1 (or the pseudogene TRBV3-2) to TRBJ2-7; D not certain. The specimen sequenced was PBMCs or T cells enriched from blood (not recorded which). The CDR3 nucleotides are TGTGCCAGCAGCCACTCCGACAAAAACGGCTACGAGCAGTACTTC. Its protein is CASSHSDKNGYEQYF.